Below, 28 T cell receptor beta chains from the same sample are listed, as sequenced in a study of blood T cell repertoires in COVID-19. Sequencing used immunoSEQ multiplex PCR; TCRdb keeps in-frame clones, though not all of them. Seen here are roughly 200,000 clones, more than 75% observed once, and the top ten hold 4.9%. Sequencing used peripheral blood. These receptors all come from a woman aged 80 or over with acute or convalescent COVID-19.

This clone was detected only a few times. The chain combines TRBV18 with TRBJ2-5; maybe TRBD1 (5 bases). The V gene lost 0 bases and the J gene lost 1 base, with 9 bases spanning the gap. This CDR3 comprises 15 residues. Germline values: CDR1 KGHSH, CDR2 LQKENI. For the CDR3, the DNA is TGTGCCAGCTCACCACCGCAGGGTGGCCAAGAGACCCAGTACTTC. Residues: CASSPPQGGQETQYF.

The rearrangement uses TRBV6-6 and TRBJ1-4, with D unclear. V was cut by 11 bases and J by 5 bases, with 15 bases left in between. The germline V gene has CDR1 MNHNY and CDR2 SVGAGI (reference sequence). This CDR3 has 13 residues. The CDR3 DNA follows: TGTGCCTCCTCCCGGCGGCCGAATGAAAAACTGTTTTTT. This sequence encodes CASSRRPNEKLFF.

This chain links TRBV7-2 with TRBJ2-7; TRBD1 matches 8 bases. The trim removed 5 bases at V and 4 bases at J, leaving 7 bases unmatched. This CDR3 spans 14 amino acids. Germline CDR1 reads SGHTA; CDR2 reads FQGNSA. The CDR3 loop reads CASSHRTGRYEQYF. Written as DNA, the CDR3 is TGTGCCAGCAGCCACCGGACAGGGCGATACGAGCAGTACTTC.

The rearrangement joins TRBV5-4 to TRBJ1-1; D not certain. The CDR3 extends over 16 amino acids. V was trimmed by 4 bases and J by 5 bases, leaving 21 bases between them. In germline, CDR1 is SGHNT, CDR2 YYREEE (reference sequence). The CDR3 nucleotides are TGTGCCAGCAGCCTAGGCGACCCGCGTCTTATGACTGAAGCTTTCTTT. Its translation: CASSLGDPRLMTEAFF.

For the CDR3, the DNA is TGTGCCAGCAGTTTAACGCGGGCTAGGGGGTCTGGGGCCAACGTCCTGACTTTC. Protein: CASSLTRARGSGANVLTF. The rearrangement joins TRBV27 to TRBJ2-6, with D perhaps TRBD1 (6 bases). CDR1 is MNHEY and CDR2 is SMNVEV in the germline V gene (reference sequence). The CDR3 has 18 amino acids. V lost 2 bases to trimming and J lost 1 base, with 15 bases between them.

J is TRBJ2-3 and V is TRBV6-5; weak D call: TRBD1 (6 bases). The CDR3 runs 14 residues. From germline, CDR1 is MNHEY and CDR2 SVGAGI. Trimming removed 6 bases from V and 6 bases from J, with 16 bases in between. The CDR3 reads CASSPRGKGDTQYF. CDR3 bases: TGTGCCAGCAGCCCGAGGGGGAAGGGTGATACGCAGTATTTT.

This chain connects TRBV2 to TRBJ1-4; 7 bases align to TRBD1. V dropped 5 bases and J dropped 0; count of bases not matched to a gene: 6. Per the germline V gene, CDR1 is SNHLY and CDR2 is FYNNEI. This CDR3 is built from 16 residues. The CDR3 DNA reads TGTGCCAGCAGTACCCGGACAGGTTCAACTAATGAAAAACTGTTTTTT. Translating it yields CASSTRTGSTNEKLFF.

This clone was recorded once. V usage is TRBV6-6 and J usage is TRBJ1-2; D gene unclear. Between the trimmed V and J ends, which lost 7 bases and 2 bases, there was a span of 17 bases. Germline V CDR1 and CDR2: MNHNY, SVGAGI (reference sequence). The CDR3 sequence is 15 residues long. CDR3 nucleotides: TGTGCCAGCAACCTCAGCGGGAGCGGGAACTATGGCTACACCTTC. This translates into CASNLSGSGNYGYTF.

The gene calls are TRBV6-6 and TRBJ2-5; tentatively, D is TRBD2 (6 bases). V shed 6 bases and J shed 2 bases, with 10 bases lying between them. CDR3 length: 13 amino acids. Germline assignment: CDR1 MNHNY and CDR2 SVGAGI (reference sequence). For the CDR3, the DNA is TGTGCCAGCAGAGGCGGGACGCAAGAGACCCAGTACTTC. Translating gives CASRGGTQETQYF.

V usage is TRBV19 and J usage is TRBJ1-5, with D possibly matching TRBD1 (6 bases). The CDR3 runs to 15 residues. Germline V gene sequence: CDR1 LNHDA, CDR2 SQIVND (reference sequence). The V gene lost 5 bases and the J gene lost 11 bases, with 22 bases spanning the gap. The CDR3: CASSPTWTGQGSQHF. The CDR3 DNA is TGTGCCAGTAGTCCGACATGGACGGGGCAGGGGTCCCAGCATTTT.

The V gene is TRBV7-8, the J gene TRBJ1-1; no clear D. V was trimmed by 3 bases and J by 0 bases, leaving 5 bases between them. The CDR3 sequence is 13 residues long. Germline V CDR1 and CDR2: SGHVS, FQNEAQ. The CDR3 DNA reads as TGTGCCAGCAGCTTCTATATGAACACTGAAGCTTTCTTT. It specifies CASSFYMNTEAFF.

This chain links TRBV18 with TRBJ1-2; D call uncertain. The CDR3 spans 13 residues. Trimming left V 6 bases short and J 3 bases short, with 11 bases between. CDR1 is KGHSH and CDR2 is LQKENI in the germline V gene. CDR3 sequence: CASSRLVDYGYTF. In DNA form, the CDR3 reads TGTGCCAGCTCCCGACTGGTTGACTATGGCTACACCTTC.

The chain recombines TRBV27 with TRBJ1-1, with a tentative D call TRBD1 (5 bases). The CDR3 consists of 12 residues. The germline gives CDR1 MNHEY, CDR2 SMNVEV (reference sequence). V was pared by 5 bases and J by 7 bases, with 11 bases between. CDR3 DNA sequence: TGTGCCAGCAGTGCTCAGGGTTTTGAAGCTTTCTTT. Its protein product is CASSAQGFEAFF.

The chain couples TRBV19 to TRBJ2-7; the match to TRBD2 covers 11 bases. Trimming removed 5 bases from V and 4 bases from J; junction bases left unmatched: 7. The CDR3 sequence is 15 residues long. Germline CDR1 reads LNHDA; CDR2 reads SQIVND (reference sequence). The CDR3 is CASSSPGLAVYEQYF. Here the CDR3 DNA reads TGTGCCAGTAGTTCCCCGGGACTAGCGGTTTACGAGCAGTACTTC.

The chain uses TRBV4-3 and TRBJ1-3; D is uncertain. The CDR3 has 17 residues. Germline CDR1 reads LGHNA; CDR2 reads YSLEER. V was cut by 1 base and J by 0 bases, with 13 bases left in between. The CDR3 region has the DNA TGCGCCAGCAGCCAAGCAACGGGGTTACTCTCTGGAAACACCATATATTTT. Its translation is CASSQATGLLSGNTIYF.

This chain joins TRBV27 and TRBJ2-2; TRBD1 is a possible D gene (6 bases). Germline lookup yields CDR1 MNHEY and CDR2 SMNVEV (reference sequence). This CDR3 has 16 residues. Trimming took 4 bases from V and 4 from J, leaving 16 bases between them. In nucleotides, the CDR3 is TGTGCCAGCAGTTACTACCCGACAGGTTTCACCGGGGAGCTGTTTTTT. Translated: CASSYYPTGFTGELFF.

The chain is built from TRBV27 and TRBJ2-1; 11 bases map to TRBD2. V shed 5 bases and J 3 bases; nucleotides not matched to a gene: 3. CDR1 and CDR2 from the germline V gene are MNHEY and SMNVEV (reference sequence). The CDR3 length is 15 residues. For the CDR3, the DNA is TGTGCCAGCAGTACGACTAGCGGGATCTACAATGAGCAGTTCTTC. Protein product: CASSTTSGIYNEQFF.

The chain carries TRBV6-5 and TRBJ1-1, with D possibly matching TRBD1 (5 bases). Germline loops: CDR1 MNHEY, CDR2 SVGAGI. V was shortened by 4 bases and J by 1 base, with 10 bases between the two germline ends. The CDR3 extends over 14 amino acids. The CDR3 sequence: CASSSLQGNTEAFF. The DNA of the CDR3 is TGTGCCAGCAGTTCTCTCCAGGGGAACACTGAAGCTTTCTTT.

J is TRBJ2-2 and V is TRBV3-1 (or the pseudogene TRBV3-2), with a possible D match to TRBD1 (5 bases). Germline CDR1 is LGHDT and CDR2 is YNNKEL (reference sequence). V was pared by 2 bases and J by 0 bases, with 7 bases between. The CDR3 consists of 15 residues. The DNA of the CDR3 is TGTGCCAGCAGCCAAAAGGGGTCGAACACCGGGGAGCTGTTTTTT. Translated: CASSQKGSNTGELFF.

This rearrangement joins TRBV7-9 to TRBJ1-2; possibly TRBD1 for D (5 bases). CDR1 is SEHNR and CDR2 is FQNEAQ in the germline V gene (reference sequence). The CDR3 totals 12 residues. V was cut by 5 bases and J by 7 bases, with 11 bases left in between. As DNA, the CDR3 is TGTGCCAGCAGCCCCGCGGGGGGTGGCTACACCTTC. It is translated as CASSPAGGGYTF.

Of note for this clone: The germline gene is not matched at one end of the junction; a read error may be the cause. The V call is TRBV7-7, the J call TRBJ2-5, with a tentative D call TRBD2 (5 bases). This CDR3 contains 13 residues. The germline gives CDR1 SSHAT, CDR2 FNYEAQ (reference sequence). The CDR3 region is CASSSTGKETQYF. The CDR3 DNA sequence: TGTGCTAGCAGCAGTACGGGGAAAGAGACCCAGTACTTC.

The chain joins TRBV5-5 to TRBJ2-5; 10 bases are shared with TRBD2. V was pared by 3 bases and J by 5 bases, with 13 bases of the junction left unmatched. The CDR3 contains 17 residues. Germline V gene sequence: CDR1 SGHKS, CDR2 YYEKEE (reference sequence). CDR3 residues: CASSSTKAGGPVETQYF. The CDR3, as DNA: TGTGCCAGCAGCTCGACGAAAGCGGGAGGGCCGGTGGAGACCCAGTACTTC.

The V call is TRBV7-2, the J call TRBJ1-6, with D possibly TRBD1 on 6 matching bases. Germline CDR1 is SGHTA and CDR2 is FQGNSA. This CDR3 has 16 amino acids. With 2 bases removed from V and 7 bases from J, the gap between germline ends came to 15 bases. As DNA, the CDR3 is TGTGCCAGCAGCTTACTCGGCAGGGGTCCCAATTCACCCCTCCACTTT. It yields the protein CASSLLGRGPNSPLHF.

This chain links TRBV19 with TRBJ2-1; 14 positions agree with TRBD2. This CDR3 has 18 amino acids. The V gene end was trimmed by 3 bases and the J gene end by 5 bases; junction bases not matched to a gene: 9. Germline V gives CDR1 LNHDA, CDR2 SQIVND (reference sequence). For the CDR3, the DNA is TGTGCCAGTAGTATCCCGGGACTAGCGGGAGCGCCAGACAATGAGCAGTTCTTC. Protein sequence: CASSIPGLAGAPDNEQFF.

This clone was observed a few times. J is TRBJ1-1 and V is TRBV11-2; D is perhaps TRBD1 (5 bases). CDR3 length: 15 residues. Trimming left V 7 bases short and J 2 bases short, with 17 bases between. Germline CDR1 and CDR2: SGHAT and FQNNGV. CDR3 bases: TGTGCCAGCAACCCCCAAGGACACCCCAACACTGAAGCTTTCTTT. This codes for CASNPQGHPNTEAFF.

The chain uses TRBV12-3 or TRBV12-4 and TRBJ1-2; D unclear. Trimming shortened V by 2 bases and J by 7 bases, and 11 bases separated the two germline ends. The CDR3 has 13 residues. Here the CDR3 reads CASSLNWESGYTF. CDR3 coding DNA: TGTGCCAGCAGTTTAAACTGGGAGTCTGGCTACACCTTC.

This rearrangement joins TRBV27 to TRBJ2-1; D might be TRBD2 (6 bases). V lost 3 bases and J 4 bases, leaving 13 bases between the germline ends. Per germline, CDR1 MNHEY and CDR2 SMNVEV (reference sequence). The CDR3 covers 15 residues. CDR3 sequence reads: CASSFPGLGYNEQFF. CDR3 sequence (DNA): TGTGCCAGCAGTTTTCCGGGACTGGGGTACAATGAGCAGTTCTTC.

V usage is TRBV6-5 and J usage is TRBJ2-7; D is perhaps TRBD2 (6 bases). Trimming removed 6 bases from V and 2 bases from J, with 17 bases in between. The CDR3 contains 15 residues. The V gene's germline CDR1 is MNHEY and CDR2 SVGAGI. CDR3 amino acids: CASRRPGLQTYEQYF. CDR3 coding DNA: TGTGCCAGCAGACGACCGGGACTGCAGACCTACGAGCAGTACTTC.